Below, 30 T cell receptor beta chains from the same sample are listed, as sequenced in a study of blood T cell repertoires in COVID-19 (TCRdb year 2020). Libraries came from the immunoSEQ multiplex PCR assay. The source is immuneACCESS, and TCRdb retained only in-frame sequences with V and J called. Part of the clones is not carried over; for the studies checked, unresolved V genes explain less than half of this, and the remainder is unexplained. This sample holds some 89,000 clones; more than 70% were observed only once. Roughly 2.3% of the sample is in the top ten clones. Sequencing was done on a sample of peripheral blood. The origin of the receptors is a man aged 45 to 65 with acute or convalescent COVID-19.

The chain couples TRBV5-6 to TRBJ1-4, with a possible D match to TRBD1 (5 bases). The CDR3 totals 15 residues. CDR1 SGHDT and CDR2 YYEEEE come from the germline V gene. The V end lost 3 bases, the J end lost 8 bases, and 17 bases lay between the germline ends. Here the CDR3 DNA reads TGTGCCAGCAGCTCCCGGGGGGTCCAAGGGGAAAAACTGTTTTTT. It is translated as CASSSRGVQGEKLFF. Based on the CDR3 plus reference TRBV5-6 and TRBJ1-4, the full variable domain is DAGVTQSPTHLIKTRGQQVTLRCSPKSGHDTVSWYQQALGQGPQFIFQYYEEEERQRGNFPDRFSGHQFPNYSSELNVNALLLGDSALYLCASSSRGVQGEKLFFGSGTQLSVL.

The CDR3 loop is CASSLAGRGLTEAFF. CDR3 nucleotide sequence: TGCGCCAGCAGCTTGGCCGGGAGGGGGCTTACTGAAGCTTTCTTT. J is TRBJ1-1 and V is TRBV5-1; 7 bases fit TRBD1. Germline trimming cut 0 bases from V and 5 bases from J; bases unmatched to any gene: 7. CDR1 and CDR2 (germline): SGHRS, YFSETQ. There are 15 residues in the CDR3. Combining the CDR3 with reference TRBV5-1 and TRBJ1-1 gives the whole variable domain KAGVTQTPRYLIKTRGQQVTLSCSPISGHRSVSWYQQTPGQGLQFLFEYFSETQRNKGNFPGRFSGRQFSNSRSEMNVSTLELGDSALYLCASSLAGRGLTEAFFGQGTRLTVV.

This chain uses TRBV11-2 with TRBJ1-1; a weak D match, TRBD1 (6 bases). Germline V gives CDR1 SGHAT, CDR2 FQNNGV. The CDR3 is 13 residues long. The V end was cut by 0 bases, the J end by 5 bases, with 7 bases between. The CDR3 loop reads CASSLERGTEAFF. CDR3 DNA: TGTGCCAGCAGCTTAGAGAGGGGGACTGAAGCTTTCTTT.

The chain combines TRBV28 with TRBJ2-7; 7 nucleotides line up with TRBD1. CDR1 is MDHEN and CDR2 is SYDVKM in the germline V gene. With 5 bases clipped from V and 0 bases from J, the junction kept 10 bases outside the gene matches. The CDR3 is 16 amino acids. The CDR3 loop is CASSTNPGQTSYEQYF. The CDR3 bases are TGTGCCAGCAGTACTAATCCGGGACAGACCTCCTACGAGCAGTACTTC.

The count of this clone is one. V usage is TRBV28 and J usage is TRBJ1-5; 7 nucleotides match TRBD1. J gave up 2 bases and V 1 base, and 11 bases lay outside the gene matches. Per germline, CDR1 MDHEN and CDR2 SYDVKM. The CDR3 loop spans 18 amino acids. CDR3 in amino acids: CASSLSHLNRGGNQPQHF. In nucleotides, the CDR3 is TGTGCCAGCAGTTTATCACATCTAAACAGGGGTGGCAATCAGCCCCAGCATTTT. The entire variable domain, with the rest obtained from reference TRBV28 and TRBJ1-5, is as follows: DVKVTQSSRYLVKRTGEKVFLECVQDMDHENMFWYRQDPGLGLRLIYFSYDVKMKEKGDIPEGYSVSREKKERFSLILESASTNQTSMYLCASSLSHLNRGGNQPQHFGDGTRLSIL.

V gene TRBV3-1 (or the pseudogene TRBV3-2) combines with J gene TRBJ1-3, with a tentative D call TRBD1 (6 bases). CDR1 and CDR2 (germline): LGHDT, YNNKEL (reference sequence). The CDR3 covers 15 residues. The V and J ends lost 0 bases and 4 bases respectively, with 10 bases between them. CDR3 amino acids: CASSQEGGRGNTIYF. Written as DNA, the CDR3 is TGTGCCAGCAGCCAAGAAGGGGGTAGGGGAAACACCATATATTTT.

This clone was detected once. DNA of the CDR3: TGTGCCAGCAGCTACAGGGGGATGGGCCAGCCCCAGCATTTT. This gives the protein CASSYRGMGQPQHF. V and J are TRBV5-6 and TRBJ1-5; 8 nucleotides align to TRBD1. The V gene's germline CDR1 is SGHDT and CDR2 YYEEEE. The V gene end was trimmed by 3 bases and the J gene end by 7 bases; junction bases not matched to a gene: 6. The CDR3 extends over 14 amino acids.

The chain links TRBV19 to TRBJ2-3, with D maybe TRBD2 (5 bases). CDR3 length equals 14 residues. CDR1 and CDR2 from the germline V gene are LNHDA and SQIVND (reference sequence). V was trimmed by 5 bases and J by 4 bases, leaving 13 bases between them. The CDR3 DNA follows: TGTGCCAGTAGTTTTACTAGAAATGCAGATACGCAGTATTTT. Its translation is CASSFTRNADTQYF. Drawing the rest from reference TRBV19 and TRBJ2-3, the complete variable domain is DGGITQSPKYLFRKEGQNVTLSCEQNLNHDAMYWYRQDPGQGLRLIYYSQIVNDFQKGDIAEGYSVSREKKESFPLTVTSAQKNPTAFYLCASSFTRNADTQYFGPGTRLTVL.

The chain joins TRBV28 to TRBJ2-1; the match to TRBD1 covers 10 bases. CDR1 is MDHEN, CDR2 SYDVKM, per germline. Losses at the gene ends were 2 bases for V and 5 bases for J; bases not matched to a gene: 6. This CDR3 comprises 16 residues. As DNA, the CDR3 is TGTGCCAGCAGTTTACCCGACAGGGGGCCGAACAATGAGCAGTTCTTC. Amino acid sequence: CASSLPDRGPNNEQFF.

The chain recombines TRBV5-8 with TRBJ2-5, with D maybe TRBD1 (6 bases). Germline CDR1 is SGHTS and CDR2 is YDEGEE. This CDR3 spans 13 amino acids. The ends were cut back, 4 bases at V and 5 bases at J, with 12 bases in the middle. CDR3 in amino acids: CASSRDRLETQYF. The DNA for the CDR3 is TGTGCCAGCAGCCGAGACAGGCTGGAGACCCAGTACTTC.

The chain links TRBV7-3 to TRBJ2-1; 10 bases align to TRBD2. Germline V gives CDR1 SGHTA, CDR2 FQGTGA. The V and J ends lost 5 bases and 5 bases, in that order; junction bases with no gene match: 6. The CDR3 has 15 amino acids. This CDR3 reads CASSPRLAGHNEQFF. The CDR3, as DNA: TGTGCCAGCAGCCCTCGACTAGCGGGCCACAATGAGCAGTTCTTC.

The chain employs TRBV30 and TRBJ1-1, with a weak D call TRBD1 (5 bases). This CDR3 has 13 amino acids. Trimming took off 1 base at V and 3 bases at J, with 9 bases between the two ends. CDR1 is GTSNPN and CDR2 is SVGIG in the germline V gene (reference sequence). The DNA of the CDR3 is TGTGCCTGGAGTGAAAAAGGGGACACTGAAGCTTTCTTT. Protein product: CAWSEKGDTEAFF.

V usage is TRBV6-1 and J usage is TRBJ2-7, with 7 positions matching TRBD2. The ends lost 2 bases at V and 6 bases at J; junction bases unmatched: 10. The CDR3 length is 15 residues. Germline CDR1 MNHNS, CDR2 SASEGT. CDR3 nucleotide sequence: TGTGCCAGCAGTGAATCGCTTAGCGGGTATAGCGAGCAGTACGTC. Translated: CASSESLSGYSEQYV.

This chain uses TRBV7-2 with TRBJ2-4; TRBD1 might be the D (7 bases). The germline CDR1 and CDR2 sequences are SGHTA and FQGNSA. Trimming stripped 2 bases from V and 8 bases from J, with 19 bases between. The CDR3 length is 16 residues. DNA of the CDR3: TGTGCCAGCAGCTTATGGTTAGCAGGGGGGAATCACATTCAGTACTTC. This sequence encodes CASSLWLAGGNHIQYF.

This chain connects TRBV28 to TRBJ1-1, with a tentative D call TRBD1 (5 bases). From germline, CDR1 is MDHEN and CDR2 SYDVKM. Trimming shortened V by 6 bases and J by 4 bases, and 12 bases separated the two germline ends. The CDR3 loop spans 13 amino acids. As DNA, the CDR3 is TGTGCCAGCAGCGGGACTGTAGGCACTGAAGCTTTCTTT. Translating it yields CASSGTVGTEAFF. The full variable domain, with the rest looked up from reference TRBV28 and TRBJ1-1, is DVKVTQSSRYLVKRTGEKVFLECVQDMDHENMFWYRQDPGLGLRLIYFSYDVKMKEKGDIPEGYSVSREKKERFSLILESASTNQTSMYLCASSGTVGTEAFFGQGTRLTVV.

Only a few counts were recorded for this clone. The V call is TRBV5-1, the J call TRBJ1-3, with TRBD1 as a possible D gene (6 bases). Germline CDR1 SGHRS, CDR2 YFSETQ. The CDR3 totals 15 residues. The V gene lost 4 bases and the J gene lost 1 base, with 12 bases spanning the gap. CDR3 nucleotides: TGCGCCAGCAGCAACACAGGGTCATCTGGAAACACCATATATTTT. Encoded protein: CASSNTGSSGNTIYF.

This clone was counted a single time. The chain has TRBV4-1 and TRBJ2-3; D uncertain. Germline CDR1 is MGHRA and CDR2 is YSYEKL. V was cut by 4 bases and J by 5 bases, with 4 bases left in between. CDR3 length: 11 amino acids. The chain's CDR3 is CASSPQDTQYF. The CDR3 DNA reads as TGCGCCAGCAGCCCCCAAGATACGCAGTATTTT.

V is TRBV9 and J is TRBJ2-3, with unresolved D. The CDR3 loop spans 14 amino acids. Per the germline V gene, CDR1 is SGDLS and CDR2 is YYNGEE. Deletions cut 0 bases from V and 0 bases from J, with 5 bases between. This CDR3 is CASSVVPSTDTQYF. For the CDR3, the DNA is TGTGCCAGCAGCGTAGTTCCTAGCACAGATACGCAGTATTTT.

In its sample, this clone was seen once. The chain joins TRBV2 to TRBJ1-3; D remains unclear. V was shortened by 1 base and J by 3 bases, with 13 bases between the two germline ends. Germline V gene sequence: CDR1 SNHLY, CDR2 FYNNEI. This CDR3 is 16 amino acids long. This CDR3 is CASSEESGLFGNTIYF. DNA for the CDR3: TGTGCCAGCAGTGAAGAGTCGGGTCTATTTGGAAACACCATATATTTT.

The genes are TRBV3-1 (or the pseudogene TRBV3-2) and TRBJ2-5, with D possibly matching TRBD1 (5 bases). Germline CDR1 reads LGHDT; CDR2 reads YNNKEL (reference sequence). V dropped 3 bases and J dropped 4 bases, with 9 bases sitting between them. The CDR3 is 13 residues long. CDR3 amino acids: CASSQSGIETQYF. DNA for the CDR3: TGTGCCAGCAGCCAGTCAGGGATAGAGACCCAGTACTTC.

The V and J genes are TRBV7-9 and TRBJ1-1, with 8 bases matching TRBD1. With V trimmed by 5 bases and J by 3 bases, 8 bases remained unmatched. Per germline, CDR1 SEHNR and CDR2 FQNEAQ (reference sequence). The CDR3 extends over 15 amino acids. The DNA for the CDR3 is TGTGCCAGCAGCGCGGGGGACAGGCCTTACACTGAAGCTTTCTTT. This gives the protein CASSAGDRPYTEAFF.

The chain combines TRBV6-1 with TRBJ2-1; TRBD2 agrees at 12 bases. The CDR3 runs to 19 residues. The germline V gene has CDR1 MNHNS and CDR2 SASEGT. With 3 bases clipped from V and 15 bases from J, the junction kept 24 bases outside the gene matches. The CDR3 is CASSEALYLAGGHHRSSFF. In DNA form, the CDR3 reads TGTGCCAGCAGTGAGGCTCTCTACCTAGCGGGGGGGCATCATAGGAGCTCGTTCTTC.

The rearrangement links TRBV3-1 (or the pseudogene TRBV3-2) to TRBJ2-1; D is unclear. Trimming took off 5 bases at V and 9 bases at J, with 11 bases between the two ends. CDR3 size: 12 residues. Looked up from germline, CDR1 is LGHDT and CDR2 is YNNKEL (reference sequence). CDR3 sequence: CASSSLAGEQFF. The CDR3 DNA reads TGTGCCAGCAGCTCTTTAGCCGGTGAGCAGTTCTTC.

The count of this clone is one. This sequence joins TRBV29-1 and TRBJ1-2; D is undetermined. The ends were cut back, 7 bases at V and 5 bases at J, with 11 bases in the middle. The germline V gene has CDR1 SQVTM and CDR2 ANQGSEA. This CDR3 spans 11 amino acids. The chain's CDR3 is CSALSGYGYTF. In DNA form, the CDR3 reads TGCAGCGCCCTCTCGGGTTATGGCTACACCTTC.

The chain combines TRBV7-2 with TRBJ2-2; D might be TRBD1 (6 bases). V was pared by 1 base and J by 0 bases, with 12 bases between. Per the germline V gene, CDR1 is SGHTA and CDR2 is FQGNSA. This CDR3 has 17 residues. DNA of the CDR3: TGTGCCAGCAGCTTAGGAAGGGCAGGGGCGAACACCGGGGAGCTGTTTTTT. Amino acids: CASSLGRAGANTGELFF.

This clone was counted a single time. The rearrangement links TRBV27 to TRBJ2-7; 13 bases line up with TRBD2. The J segment lost 6 bases and the V segment lost 4 bases, leaving 3 bases of the junction unmatched. The CDR3 runs to 14 residues. CDR1 is MNHEY and CDR2 is SMNVEV in the germline V gene (reference sequence). For the CDR3, the DNA is TGTGCCAGCAGTTCAGGACTAGCGGGGGCCGAGCAGTACTTC. This sequence encodes CASSSGLAGAEQYF.

The chain couples TRBV5-1 to TRBJ1-5; 8 bases fit TRBD1. V shed 4 bases and J 1 base; nucleotides not matched to a gene: 4. Per the germline V gene, CDR1 is SGHRS and CDR2 is YFSETQ. The CDR3 loop spans 15 amino acids. DNA for the CDR3: TGCGCCAGCAGCGCCGGACAGGGAAGCAATCAGCCCCAGCATTTT. It codes for CASSAGQGSNQPQHF. The full variable domain, rest sourced from reference TRBV5-1 and TRBJ1-5, is KAGVTQTPRYLIKTRGQQVTLSCSPISGHRSVSWYQQTPGQGLQFLFEYFSETQRNKGNFPGRFSGRQFSNSRSEMNVSTLELGDSALYLCASSAGQGSNQPQHFGDGTRLSIL.

This clone occurred a few times. V usage is TRBV7-7 and J usage is TRBJ2-1; 10 nucleotides line up with TRBD2. Germline CDR1 SSHAT, CDR2 FNYEAQ (reference sequence). This CDR3 has 16 amino acids. Trimming cost V 1 base and J 7 bases; bases outside gene matches: 7. The CDR3 protein is CASSLDALAGSNEQFF. Written as DNA, the CDR3 is TGTGCCAGCAGCTTAGACGCACTAGCGGGATCAAATGAGCAGTTCTTC.

CDR3 region: CASRPGTGGWLSYGYTF. In nucleotides, the CDR3 is TGTGCCAGCAGACCAGGGACAGGGGGTTGGTTATCCTATGGCTACACCTTC. V and J are TRBV5-6 and TRBJ1-2, with 11 bases fitting TRBD1. This CDR3 comprises 17 residues. Per the germline V gene, CDR1 is SGHDT and CDR2 is YYEEEE. J gave up 4 bases and V 5 bases, and 13 bases lay outside the gene matches.

The chain links TRBV28 to TRBJ2-1, with D tentatively TRBD2 (5 bases). V lost 1 base and J 0 bases, leaving 13 bases between the germline ends. This CDR3 is built from 17 residues. Germline values: CDR1 MDHEN, CDR2 SYDVKM. The CDR3 sequence is CASSLFAGGSSYNEQFF. DNA for the CDR3: TGTGCCAGCAGTTTATTCGCGGGTGGTAGCTCCTACAATGAGCAGTTCTTC.